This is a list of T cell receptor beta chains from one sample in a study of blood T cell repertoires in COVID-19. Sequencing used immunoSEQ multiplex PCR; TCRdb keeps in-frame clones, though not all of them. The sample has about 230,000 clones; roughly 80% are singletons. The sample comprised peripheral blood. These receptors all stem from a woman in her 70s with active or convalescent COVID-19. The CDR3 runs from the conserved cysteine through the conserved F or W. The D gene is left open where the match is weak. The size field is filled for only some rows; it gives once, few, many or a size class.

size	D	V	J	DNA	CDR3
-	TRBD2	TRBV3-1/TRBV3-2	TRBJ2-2	TGTGCCAGCAGCCAAGTAGCGGGACTAGGGAACACCGGGGAGCTGTTTTTT	CASSQVAGLGNTGELFF
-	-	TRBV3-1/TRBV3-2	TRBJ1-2	TGTGCCAGCAGCCAAAGAGGGGCAGGGGAGGGATATGGCTACACCTTC	CASSQRGAGEGYGYTF
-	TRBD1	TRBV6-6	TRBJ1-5	TGTGCCAGCACCCTTACCGGGACAGGGGCAGGAGTGCCCCAGCATTTT	CASTLTGTGAGVPQHF
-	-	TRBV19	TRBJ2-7	TGTGCCAGTGGGCTCGGGAGCTCCTACGAGCAGTACTTC	CASGLGSSYEQYF
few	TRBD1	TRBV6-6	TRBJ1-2	TGTGCCAGCAGTTACGCGACAGGGGGGATTCGGGGTGGCTACACCTTC	CASSYATGGIRGGYTF
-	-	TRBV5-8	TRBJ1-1	TGTGCCAGCAGTTCTAATCGGGACACTGAAGCTTTCTTT	CASSSNRDTEAFF
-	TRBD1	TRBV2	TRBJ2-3	TGTGCCAGCAGCTCAAACAGGGGTAGAGCAGATACGCAGTATTTT	CASSSNRGRADTQYF
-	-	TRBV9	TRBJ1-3	TGTGCCAGCAGCGTAAGGGTTTGGGAAGGGGACTCTGGAAACACCATATATTTT	CASSVRVWEGDSGNTIYF
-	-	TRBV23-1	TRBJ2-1	TGCGCCAGCAGTCAATCGCGGGTCGGGGGGCCGTACAATGAGCAGTTCTTC	CASSQSRVGGPYNEQFF
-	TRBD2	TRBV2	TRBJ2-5	TGTGCCAGCAGGGAGCTAGCGGGGTTCGAGACCCAGTACTTC	CASRELAGFETQYF
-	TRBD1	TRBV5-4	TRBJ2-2	TGTGCCAGCAGCGGATACAGGGGATCCGGGGAGCTGTTTTTT	CASSGYRGSGELFF
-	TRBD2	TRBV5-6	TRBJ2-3	TGTGCCAGCAGATATAGCGGGGGGCTAAGCACAGATACGCAGTATTTT	CASRYSGGLSTDTQYF
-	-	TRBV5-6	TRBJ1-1	TGTGCCAGCAGCATACCTGGAGGGCGAGCTTTCTTT	CASSIPGGRAFF
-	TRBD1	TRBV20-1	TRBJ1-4	TGCAGTGCTAGTCCTCGAGCCGGGACAGCTAATGAAAAACTGTTTTTT	CSASPRAGTANEKLFF
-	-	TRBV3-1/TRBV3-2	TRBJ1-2	TGTGCCAGCAGCCAAGGCCCCGACAGCACCTATGGCTACACCTTC	CASSQGPDSTYGYTF
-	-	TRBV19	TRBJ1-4	TGTGCCAGTAGTATGGGGACAAATGAAAAACTGTTTTTT	CASSMGTNEKLFF
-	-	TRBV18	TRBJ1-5	TGTGCCAGCTCACCACCGGGGAGGGAAAAACAGCCCCAGCATTTT	CASSPPGREKQPQHF
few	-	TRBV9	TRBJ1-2	TGTGCCAGCGGAGGGATACAGAGGTCTCAAACCTTC	CASGGIQRSQTF
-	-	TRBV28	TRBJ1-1	TGTGCCAGCAGTTTGTTGGGGGCGTTAGCTTTCTTT	CASSLLGALAFF
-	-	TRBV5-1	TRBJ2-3	TGCGCCAGCCGCCAGCGGACGACCACAGATACGCAGTATTTT	CASRQRTTTDTQYF
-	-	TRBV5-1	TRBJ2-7	TGCGCCAGCAGCTTGGGGGCCCAATTTTACGAGCAGTACTTC	CASSLGAQFYEQYF
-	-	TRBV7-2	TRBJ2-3	TGTGCCAGCAGCACACAATTAACAGATACGCAGTATTTT	CASSTQLTDTQYF
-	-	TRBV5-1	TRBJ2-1	TGCGCCAGCAGCCCGATGAGGGCCGACAATGAGCAGTTCTTC	CASSPMRADNEQFF
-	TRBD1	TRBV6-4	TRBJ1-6	TGTGCCAGCAGTGACGGGACAGGGGCATCACCCCTCCACTTT	CASSDGTGASPLHF
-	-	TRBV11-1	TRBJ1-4	TGTGCCAGCAGCTCGTCAACTAATGAAAAACTGTTTTTT	CASSSSTNEKLFF
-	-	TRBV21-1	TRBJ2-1	TGTGCCAGCAGCAAAGGCTTCGACAGGGGCCATGAGCAGTTCTTC	CASSKGFDRGHEQFF